This is a list of T cell receptor beta chains from one sample in a study of low-dose radiotherapy and immunotherapy resistance in tumors. Using its own MiXCR run on the reads, TCRdb lists one record per CDR3 protein. Of tens of thousands of distinct CDR3 sequences in the sample, 9.4% were seen once. Specimen: PBMCs, collected before treatment. Every receptor here comes from a male donor with prostate cancer. The CDR3 runs from the conserved cysteine through the conserved F or W. The D gene is left open where the match is weak. The size entry is marked missing in some rows and otherwise reads once, few, many or a size class.

d_gene	abundance	v_gene	j_gene	CDR3aa	CDR3nt
NA	many	TRBV28	TRBJ2-4	CASSFVSAPGDIQYF	TGTGCCAGCAGTTTTGTCAGCGCCCCGGGTGACATTCAGTACTTC
TRBD2	many	TRBV24-1	TRBJ2-1	CATSDSLAGSVSEQFF	TGTGCCACCAGTGACTCGCTAGCGGGTTCTGTTAGTGAGCAGTTCTTC
TRBD2	many	TRBV12-3/TRBV12-4	TRBJ2-1	CASSLYLAGVNEQFF	TGTGCCAGCAGTCTATACCTAGCGGGAGTAAATGAGCAGTTCTTC
TRBD1	many	TRBV6-2/TRBV6-3	TRBJ2-7	CASSSRDRGREQYF	TGTGCCAGCAGTTCCCGGGACAGGGGACGCGAGCAGTACTTC
NA	many	TRBV5-1	TRBJ1-1	CASSLDRWENTEAFF	TGCGCCAGCAGCCTAGACAGGTGGGAGAACACTGAAGCTTTCTTT
TRBD2	many	TRBV10-3	TRBJ2-5	CATGLERETQYF	TGTGCCACAGGACTAGAGCGAGAGACCCAGTACTTC
TRBD1	many	TRBV7-8	TRBJ2-7	CASTLKEGQGPYEQYF	TGTGCCAGCACCCTTAAAGAGGGACAGGGTCCCTACGAGCAGTACTTC
NA	many	TRBV29-1	TRBJ2-5	CSVDEGGETQYF	TGCAGCGTTGATGAGGGTGGGGAGACCCAGTACTTC
TRBD2	medium-sized	TRBV12-3/TRBV12-4	TRBJ2-1	CASRPVAGAPNEQFF	TGTGCCAGCAGACCCGTTGCGGGAGCACCCAATGAGCAGTTCTTC
NA	few	TRBV5-1	TRBJ2-5	CASSLKPGTQGETQYF	TGCGCCAGCAGCTTGAAACCGGGCACACAGGGAGAGACCCAGTACTTC
NA	many	TRBV20-1	TRBJ1-1	CSASRTQGANTEAFF	TGCAGTGCTTCCCGAACTCAGGGTGCGAACACTGAAGCTTTCTTT
TRBD2	many	TRBV4-3	TRBJ2-3	CASSQVGREGDTQYF	TGCGCCAGCAGCCAAGTCGGAAGGGAGGGGGATACGCAGTATTTT
NA	many	TRBV5-5	TRBJ1-6	CASSSVGNSPLHF	TGTGCCAGCAGCTCCGTCGGGAATTCACCCCTCCACTTT
NA	many	TRBV20-1	TRBJ2-1	CSASFVVHEQFF	TGCAGTGCTAGTTTTGTAGTCCATGAGCAGTTCTTC
TRBD1	many	TRBV28	TRBJ2-1	CASRSDRVWANEQFF	TGTGCCAGCAGATCCGACAGGGTTTGGGCGAATGAGCAGTTCTTC
TRBD1	many	TRBV6-2/TRBV6-3	TRBJ2-7	CASSRTGDHEQYF	TGTGCCAGCAGCCGGACAGGGGACCACGAGCAGTACTTC
NA	many	TRBV29-1	TRBJ1-3	CSATTDSGNTIYF	TGCAGCGCCACGACAGACTCTGGAAACACCATATATTTT
NA	many	TRBV7-2	TRBJ1-4	CASSQSRATNEKLFF	TGTGCCAGCAGCCAGTCGAGGGCAACTAATGAAAAACTGTTTTTT
NA	many	TRBV5-1	TRBJ2-3	CASSRRLDTDTQYF	TGCGCCAGCAGTAGGCGGCTCGACACAGATACGCAGTATTTT
NA	few	TRBV5-1	TRBJ2-7	CASSLGLSKSYEQYF	TGCGCCAGCAGCTTGGGGCTCAGCAAATCCTACGAGCAGTACTTC
NA	many	TRBV29-1	TRBJ1-2	CSVTAGTDGYTF	TGCAGCGTTACTGCAGGGACTGATGGCTACACCTTC
NA	many	TRBV12-3/TRBV12-4	TRBJ1-1	CASMTGLNTEAFF	TGTGCCAGCATGACAGGACTGAACACTGAAGCTTTCTTT
TRBD1	many	TRBV28	TRBJ2-2	CASRTTGGTGELFF	TGTGCCAGCAGAACGACAGGGGGAACCGGGGAGCTGTTTTTT
NA	few	TRBV28	TRBJ2-3	CASHHFGLADTRYF	TGTGCCAGCCACCATTTTGGGTTGGCAGATACGCGGTATTTT
NA	many	TRBV28	TRBJ2-4	CASSLSASPVAKNIQYF	TGTGCCAGCAGTTTATCGGCCTCACCCGTAGCCAAAAACATTCAGTACTTC
TRBD2	many	TRBV20-1	TRBJ2-7	CSARPRLAGYSYEQYF	TGCAGTGCTAGACCTAGGTTAGCGGGCTACTCCTACGAGCAGTACTTC
NA	many	TRBV11-2	TRBJ2-2	CASSHSPGVGELFF	TGTGCCAGCAGCCATAGCCCAGGGGTCGGGGAGCTGTTTTTT
NA	NA	TRBV19	TRBJ2-7	CASSVLRPNRNNEQYF	TGTGCCAGTAGTGTCCTGCGCCCGAACAGGAACAACGAGCAGTACTTC
NA	NA	TRBV28	TRBJ2-3	CASSAPAGRRSTDTQYF	TGTGCCAGCAGCGCGCCGGCGGGACGAAGGAGCACAGATACGCAGTATTTT
TRBD1	many	TRBV24-1	TRBJ2-1	CATSDHDRVWSF	TGTGCCACCAGTGATCACGACAGGGTTTGGAGCTTC
NA	many	TRBV24-1	TRBJ2-3	CATSDGSRGQLGDTQYF	TGTGCCACCAGTGACGGCAGCCGAGGACAGCTAGGAGATACGCAGTATTTT
TRBD1	many	TRBV6-8	TRBJ1-5	CASADRDNQPQHF	TGTGCCAGCGCGGACAGGGACAATCAGCCCCAGCATTTT
TRBD1	many	TRBV19	TRBJ1-5	CASRGQGGQPQHF	TGTGCCAGTAGGGGACAGGGTGGACAGCCCCAGCATTTT
TRBD1	few	TRBV19	TRBJ2-1	CASSVTGVAEQFF	TGTGCCAGTAGTGTGACAGGGGTGGCTGAGCAGTTCTTC
TRBD1	many	TRBV29-1	TRBJ2-1	CSLGGRGQGGGEQFF	TGCAGCCTGGGGGGGCGGGGACAGGGGGGGGGTGAGCAGTTCTTC
NA	many	TRBV5-6	TRBJ2-1	CASSPLPIYNEQFF	TGTGCCAGCAGCCCTCTCCCTATCTACAATGAGCAGTTCTTC
NA	many	TRBV18	TRBJ2-7	CASSPLGYEQYF	TGTGCCAGCTCACCACTCGGCTACGAGCAGTACTTC
NA	many	TRBV2	TRBJ2-1	CASSAASKEQFF	TGTGCCAGCAGCGCCGCCTCCAAAGAGCAGTTCTTC
TRBD2	many	TRBV6-8	TRBJ2-1	CASSEGLAGGPRNEQFF	TGTGCCAGCAGTGAGGGACTAGCGGGAGGGCCTCGTAATGAGCAGTTCTTC
NA	many	TRBV28	TRBJ2-1	CASTRISSYNEQFF	TGTGCCAGCACAAGGATTAGCTCCTACAATGAGCAGTTCTTC
NA	many	TRBV18	TRBJ1-1	CASSPPGGNAFF	TGTGCCAGCTCACCCCCCGGGGGAAACGCTTTCTTT
TRBD1	many	TRBV28	TRBJ2-7	CASRETTGGPYEQYF	TGTGCCAGCAGAGAAACGACAGGGGGCCCCTACGAGCAGTACTTC
TRBD2	many	TRBV5-5	TRBJ2-2	CASSLTVGATSGRTGELFF	TGTGCCAGCAGCTTGACGGTTGGGGCGACTAGCGGGAGAACCGGGGAGCTGTTTTTT
TRBD1	many	TRBV28	TRBJ1-1	CASRPGDRKGTEAFF	TGTGCCAGCAGACCCGGGGACAGAAAAGGCACTGAAGCTTTCTTT
NA	NA	TRBV12-3/TRBV12-4	TRBJ1-5	CASSKYREASNQPQHF	TGTGCCAGCAGCAAATACAGGGAGGCGAGCAATCAGCCCCAGCATTTT
NA	NA	TRBV18	TRBJ2-5	CASSTTEETQYF	TGTGCCAGCTCGACGACAGAAGAGACCCAGTACTTC
NA	many	TRBV18	TRBJ2-4	CASSPPTGSRAKNIQYF	TGTGCCAGCTCACCACCGACGGGGTCGAGGGCCAAAAACATTCAGTACTTC
NA	NA	TRBV5-4	TRBJ1-1	CASSPQILNTEAFF	TGTGCCAGCAGTCCTCAGATCCTTAACACTGAAGCTTTCTTT
NA	many	TRBV6-2/TRBV6-3	TRBJ2-1	CASSYSMGKVSYNEQFF	TGTGCCAGCAGTTACTCGATGGGAAAGGTCTCCTACAATGAGCAGTTCTTC
NA	many	TRBV10-2	TRBJ1-5	CASSEGQLQPQHF	TGCGCCAGCAGTGAAGGGCAACTCCAGCCCCAGCATTTT
TRBD1	many	TRBV11-1	TRBJ1-2	CASTGQGYYGYTF	TGTGCCAGCACCGGACAGGGGTATTATGGCTACACCTTC
TRBD2	many	TRBV3-1	TRBJ2-2	CASRKLAGGLSTGELFF	TGTGCCAGCAGGAAGCTAGCGGGAGGTCTGAGCACCGGGGAGCTGTTTTTT
NA	NA	TRBV18	TRBJ1-5	CASSPSLNQPQHF	TGTGCCAGCTCACCATCCCTAAATCAGCCCCAGCATTTT
TRBD1	many	TRBV5-6	TRBJ2-7	CASSLGMGQATSYEQYF	TGTGCCAGCAGCTTGGGAATGGGACAGGCGACTTCCTACGAGCAGTACTTC
TRBD1	many	TRBV7-2	TRBJ1-2	CASSAAGTGYGYTF	TGTGCCAGCAGCGCCGCTGGGACAGGCTATGGCTACACCTTC
NA	many	TRBV9	TRBJ2-7	CASSVEGRGLSEQYF	TGTGCCAGCAGCGTAGAAGGTCGAGGGTTGAGCGAGCAGTACTTC
TRBD1	many	TRBV10-3	TRBJ1-2	CAISGGQGYGYTF	TGTGCCATCAGTGGGGGACAGGGGTACGGCTACACCTTC